This T cell receptor (beta chain) originates from a study of blood T cell repertoires in COVID-19. Using immunoSEQ multiplex PCR, the repertoire was profiled, and TCRdb retains in-frame clones only, with some absent. The sample has approximately 92,000 clones, more than 75% seen once. CDR3 length: 16 residues. The origin of this receptor is a man older than 75 with acute or convalescent COVID-19. The sample consisted of peripheral blood. The chain joins TRBV21-1 to TRBJ2-7; no DNA check was done on the table's D call, TRBD1. TRBV21-1 is recorded as a pseudogene. The CDR3 region is CASSKEYRTGGHEQYF. CDR3 nucleotide sequence: TGTGCCAGCAGCAAAGAATATCGGACAGGGGGTCACGAGCAGTACTTC.